In its sample, the clone carrying this T cell receptor beta chain was seen many times. Its antigen is currently unknown. CDR1 is SGHRS and CDR2 is YFSETQ in the germline V gene. This CDR3 contains 18 residues. V lost 1 base, J lost 0 bases, and 17 bases lay in between. Each single cDNA molecule received a unique molecular identifier. TCRdb reprocessed the 5' RACE reads via MiXCR and lists one record per CDR3 protein. The data hold approximately 50,000 distinct CDR3 sequences, with roughly 7.7% observed a single time. The sample belongs to a study of early T cells in non-severe SARS-CoV-2 infection. Study as a whole: With bulk RNA from unsorted whole blood as input, sequencing yielded unpaired chains. Study-wide results and caveats: A preference for anti-spike CD8 responses marked VDJdb matching, which missed private and CD4 specificities.

The source is an adult who was a healthcare worker with PCR-confirmed SARS-CoV-2 infection or an uninfected control (not recorded which). The rearrangement uses TRBV5-1 and TRBJ2-4; D is possibly TRBD2 (7 bases). Sequencing used whole blood. The CDR3 sequence is CASSLLGGPDLAKNIQYF. As DNA, the CDR3 is TGCGCCAGCAGCTTGTTGGGGGGGCCAGACCTAGCCAAAAACATTCAGTACTTC.